This TCR beta chain was sequenced during a study of vaccination effects on CD4 cells after COVID-19 (dated by TCRdb to 2022 to 2024). Turning to the overall study: Participants received two doses of either the BNT162b2 or the mRNA-1273 mRNA SARS-CoV-2 vaccine. The study compared SARS-CoV-2 spike-specific CD4+ TCR repertoires before and after mRNA vaccination in COVID-19 convalescent patients and infection-naive vaccine recipients. A total of 10 COVID-19 convalescent patients and a handful of SARS-CoV-2-naive healthy vaccine recipients were included in the full study. Cultures from other donors in the study were sequenced with the Oncomine TCR Beta short-read assay on an Illumina iSeq 100. The paper's findings and limits, for the study overall: The study was limited by a small number of convalescent patients and lacked early post-infection timepoints. At late post-vaccination timepoints, both infection-induced and vaccine-induced clones showed marked clonal contraction, consistent with waning T cell responses. Among healthy vaccine recipients, nearly all vaccine-induced clones were SARS-CoV-2 mono-reactive, and just 1 of 255 was cross-reactive with common cold coronaviruses.

The CDR3, from cysteine to phenylalanine, totals 14 residues. The entry retains the CDR3 DNA only, 42 bases that are in frame from base 1. Via the germline V gene, CDR1 is SNHLY and CDR2 FYNNEI. V sheds 5 bases and J sheds 2 bases, leaving 10 bases between their ends. Remarks on this clone: Its antigen specificity is not known. Base qualities were left out, and no much larger clone turns up one base away.

In the ViraFEST assay, PBMC were stimulated with viral peptide pools, and TCR sequencing was then used to find antigen-specific CD4+ T cell clonotypes based on their expansion. After 10 days of culture, CD4+ T cells were isolated with the EasySep CD4+ T cell isolation kit. Healthy vaccine recipients had no prior SARS-CoV-2 infection, confirmed by negative nucleocapsid antibodies before and after vaccination. About 2.1 million PBMC per well were cultured in IMDM with about 5.1% human AB serum, 8.5 to 10 IU/ml IL-2 and gentamicin, plus 10 ug/ml peptides. On days 3 and 7, half of the culture medium was replaced with fresh IL-2-containing medium. Each peptide stimulation condition was cultured in triplicate wells unless otherwise noted. Using Ficoll-Paque Plus gradient centrifugation, PBMC were separated from whole blood and then either used fresh or cryopreserved at -140C. The overlapping peptide pools covered the spike proteins of SARS-CoV-2 and of the common cold coronaviruses HCoV-NL63, HCoV-OC43 and HCoV-229E. The QIAamp micro DNA kit was used to extract genomic DNA from the cultured CD4+ T cells.

Receptors were amplified or captured by the immunoSEQ multiplex PCR assay. DNA from the cultured and isolated CD4+ T cells underwent TCR beta CDR3 sequencing. The paper's data handling went like this. The analysis removed non-productive TCR sequences, trimmed reads to the CDR3 region, and retained only CDR3s that were 7 or more amino acids long. The MANAFEST web app was used to identify antigen-specific clonotypes by comparing expansion in peptide wells with expansion in reference cultures. Positive clones required FDR<0.05 expansion versus reference and all other wells, odds ratio above 5, and frequency above 0.1% in two replicate wells. A clonotype was called cross-reactive if it was significantly expanded both in SARS-CoV-2 spike wells and in at least one common cold coronavirus spike condition. Using the stringdist R package, CDR3 similarity was measured by Levenshtein distance, and unrooted trees were constructed with ape in R 3.6.1. Entries here come from immuneACCESS through TCRdb and include only in-frame sequences with V and J called. Some clones fail to appear in such tables; in the studies checked, an unresolved V gene covers under half of the shortfall, and the cause of the remainder is unknown. Clonal size and the V and J genes are those of that table, whereas D and trimming came from the DNA. Present in this sample are 78,000 or so clones, 78% of which were seen just once. The ten largest clones represent over 9.5% of the sample.

This TCR came from a human donor who received a COVID-19 vaccine. The sample consisted of CD4+ T cells from PBMCs cultured with SARS-CoV-2 spike peptides, taken before COVID-19 vaccination. The cell subset or site label corresponds to: SARS-CoV-2 spike overlapping peptide pool stimulation. The receptor chain draws on TRBV2 and TRBJ1-5; D gene: possibly TRBD1, on 5 matching bases. This receptor carries the CDR3 CASSPRDGNQPQHF. The DNA is as follows: TGTGCCAGCAGTCCCAGGGACGGCAATCAGCCCCAGCATTTT.